The clone carrying this TCR beta chain was counted between two and nine times. This entry comes from a study of blood T cell repertoires in COVID-19. Assay used: immunoSEQ multiplex PCR; TCRdb lists only in-frame clones, some missing. The table lists under 75,000 clones, about 78% of them singletons. The CDR3 covers 18 residues. The ends lost 6 bases at V and 0 bases at J; junction bases unmatched: 13. Germline V gives CDR1 KGHDR, CDR2 SFDVKD. Sequenced material: peripheral blood. This TCR derives from a woman older than 75 with acute or convalescent COVID-19. This sequence joins TRBV24-1 and TRBJ2-3; 8 positions match TRBD2. In nucleotides, the CDR3 is TGTGCCACCAGTCGCGGGAGGCCTTCCACCGTTAGCACAGATACGCAGTATTTT. Its protein product is CATSRGRPSTVSTDTQYF.